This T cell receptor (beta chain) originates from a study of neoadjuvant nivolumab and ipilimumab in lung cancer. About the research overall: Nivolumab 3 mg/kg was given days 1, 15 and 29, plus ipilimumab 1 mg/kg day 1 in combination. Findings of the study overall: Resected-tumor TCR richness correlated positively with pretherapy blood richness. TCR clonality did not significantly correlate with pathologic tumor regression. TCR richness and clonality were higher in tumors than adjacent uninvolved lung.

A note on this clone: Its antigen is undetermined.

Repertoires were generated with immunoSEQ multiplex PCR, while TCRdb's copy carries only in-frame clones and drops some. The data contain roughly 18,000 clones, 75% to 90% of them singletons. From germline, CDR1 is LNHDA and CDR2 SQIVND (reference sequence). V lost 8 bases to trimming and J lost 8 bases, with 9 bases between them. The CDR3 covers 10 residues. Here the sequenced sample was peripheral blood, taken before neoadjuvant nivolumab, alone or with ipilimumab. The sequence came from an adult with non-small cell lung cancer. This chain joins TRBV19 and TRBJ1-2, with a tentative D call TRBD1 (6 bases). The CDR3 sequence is CASSGAGYTF. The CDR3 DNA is TGTGCCAGTTCGGGGGCCGGCTACACCTTC.